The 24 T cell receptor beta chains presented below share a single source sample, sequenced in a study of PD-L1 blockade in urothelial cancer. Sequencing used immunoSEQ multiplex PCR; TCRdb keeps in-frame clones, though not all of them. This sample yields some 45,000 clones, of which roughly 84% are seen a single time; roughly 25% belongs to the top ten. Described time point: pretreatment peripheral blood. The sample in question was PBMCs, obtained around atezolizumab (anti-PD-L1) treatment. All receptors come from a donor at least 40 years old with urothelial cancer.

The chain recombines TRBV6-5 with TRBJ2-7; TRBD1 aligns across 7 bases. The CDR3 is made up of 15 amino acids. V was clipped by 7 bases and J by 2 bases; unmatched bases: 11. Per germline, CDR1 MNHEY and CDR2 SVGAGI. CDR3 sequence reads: CASTTFGTAPYEQYF. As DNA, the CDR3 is TGTGCCAGCACCACGTTCGGGACAGCTCCCTACGAGCAGTACTTC.

CDR3 DNA sequence: TGTGCCAGCAGCTTAAGGGGCACAGGGATCGGCTCTGGGGCCAACGTCCTGACTTTC. Protein product: CASSLRGTGIGSGANVLTF. The genes are TRBV7-3 and TRBJ2-6, with a possible D match to TRBD1 (6 bases). Germline CDR1 and CDR2: SGHTA and FQGTGA. The ends were cut back, 1 base at V and 0 bases at J, with 16 bases in the middle. The CDR3 has 19 residues.

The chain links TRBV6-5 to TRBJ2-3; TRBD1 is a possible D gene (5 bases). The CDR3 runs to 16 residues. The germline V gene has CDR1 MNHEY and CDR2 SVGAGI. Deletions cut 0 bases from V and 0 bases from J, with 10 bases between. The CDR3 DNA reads TGTGCCAGCAGTTACTCGGCAGGGCCGAGCACAGATACGCAGTATTTT. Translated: CASSYSAGPSTDTQYF.

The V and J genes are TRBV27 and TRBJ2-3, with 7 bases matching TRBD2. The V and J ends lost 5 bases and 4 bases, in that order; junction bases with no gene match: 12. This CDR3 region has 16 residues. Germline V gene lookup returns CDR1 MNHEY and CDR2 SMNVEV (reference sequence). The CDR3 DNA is TGTGCCAGCAGTCCCTGGGGGGGTGGCGCAGCAGATACGCAGTATTTT. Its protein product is CASSPWGGGAADTQYF.

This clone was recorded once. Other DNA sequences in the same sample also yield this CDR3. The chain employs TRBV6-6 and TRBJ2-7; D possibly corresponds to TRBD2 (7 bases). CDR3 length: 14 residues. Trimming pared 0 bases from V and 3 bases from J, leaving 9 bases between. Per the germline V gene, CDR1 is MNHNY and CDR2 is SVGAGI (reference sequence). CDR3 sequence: CASSYSRGGYEQYF. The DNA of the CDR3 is TGTGCCAGCAGTTACTCGAGGGGGGGCTACGAGCAGTACTTC.

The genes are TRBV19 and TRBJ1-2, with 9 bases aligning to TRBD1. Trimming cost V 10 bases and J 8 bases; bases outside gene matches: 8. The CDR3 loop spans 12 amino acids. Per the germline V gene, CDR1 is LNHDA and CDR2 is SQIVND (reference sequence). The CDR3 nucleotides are TGTGCCACCACAGGGGGCGCCTGGGGCTACACCTTC. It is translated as CATTGGAWGYTF.

DNA for the CDR3: TGTGCCAGTAGTGCCGCCGGGACTAGCGGGGGCGTCCTATACGAGCAGTACTTC. This codes for CASSAAGTSGGVLYEQYF. The chain links TRBV19 to TRBJ2-7, with 14 bases that match TRBD2. The junction had 13 bases not matched to a gene; V was cut back by 5 bases and J by 4 bases. Germline V lookup: CDR1 LNHDA, CDR2 SQIVND (reference sequence). The CDR3 totals 18 residues.

CDR3 region: CASSAGTGGTLMETQYF. The CDR3 DNA is TGCGCCAGCAGCGCCGGGACAGGGGGTACCCTAATGGAGACCCAGTACTTC. The chain has TRBV5-1 and TRBJ2-5; TRBD1 aligns across 11 bases. The CDR3 runs 17 residues. The V gene end was trimmed by 4 bases and the J gene end by 5 bases; junction bases not matched to a gene: 13. CDR1 and CDR2 from the germline V gene are SGHRS and YFSETQ.

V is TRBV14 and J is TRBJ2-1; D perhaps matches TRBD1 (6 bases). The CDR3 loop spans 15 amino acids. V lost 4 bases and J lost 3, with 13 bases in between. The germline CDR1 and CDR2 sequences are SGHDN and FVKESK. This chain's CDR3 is CASSRRQASYNEQFF. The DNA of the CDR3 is TGTGCCAGCAGCCGCAGACAGGCCAGCTACAATGAGCAGTTCTTC.

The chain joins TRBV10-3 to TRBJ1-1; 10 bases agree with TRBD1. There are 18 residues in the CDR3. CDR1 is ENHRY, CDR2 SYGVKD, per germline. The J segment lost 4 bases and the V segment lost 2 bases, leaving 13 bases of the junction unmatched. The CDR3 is CAISELGQGSRRGTEAFF. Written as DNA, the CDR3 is TGTGCCATCAGTGAGCTGGGACAGGGGAGCCGGAGGGGCACTGAAGCTTTCTTT.

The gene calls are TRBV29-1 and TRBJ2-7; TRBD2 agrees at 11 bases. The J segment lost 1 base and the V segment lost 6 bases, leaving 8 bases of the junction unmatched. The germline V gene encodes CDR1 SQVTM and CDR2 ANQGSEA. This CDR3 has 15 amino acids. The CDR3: CSVARIAGGSYEQYF. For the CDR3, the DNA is TGCAGCGTCGCACGAATAGCGGGAGGGTCCTACGAGCAGTACTTC.

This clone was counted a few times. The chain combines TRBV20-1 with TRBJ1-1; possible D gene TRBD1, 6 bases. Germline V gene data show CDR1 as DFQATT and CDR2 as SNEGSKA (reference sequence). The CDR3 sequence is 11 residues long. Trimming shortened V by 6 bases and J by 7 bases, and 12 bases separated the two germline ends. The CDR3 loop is CSARGGGEAFF. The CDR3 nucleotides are TGCAGTGCCCGGGGAGGGGGTGAAGCTTTCTTT.

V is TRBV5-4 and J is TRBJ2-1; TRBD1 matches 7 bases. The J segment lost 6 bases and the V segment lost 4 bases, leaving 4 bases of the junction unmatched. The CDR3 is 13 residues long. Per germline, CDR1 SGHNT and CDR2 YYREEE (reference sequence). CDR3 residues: CASSIQGFNEQFF. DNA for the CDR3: TGTGCCAGCAGCATACAGGGGTTCAATGAGCAGTTCTTC.

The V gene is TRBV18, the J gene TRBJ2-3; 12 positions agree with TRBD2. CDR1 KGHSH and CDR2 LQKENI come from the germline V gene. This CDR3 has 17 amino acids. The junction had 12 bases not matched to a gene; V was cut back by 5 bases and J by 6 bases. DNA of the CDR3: TGTGCCAGCTCAAAGTTGGCCCGACTAGCGGGAGCGGATACGCAGTATTTT. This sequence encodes CASSKLARLAGADTQYF.

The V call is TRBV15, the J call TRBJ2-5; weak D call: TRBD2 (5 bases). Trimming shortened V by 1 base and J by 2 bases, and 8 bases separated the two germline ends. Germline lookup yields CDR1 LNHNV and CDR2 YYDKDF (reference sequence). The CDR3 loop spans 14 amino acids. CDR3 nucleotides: TGTGCCACCAGCAGAGTGGGAGAGCAAGAGACCCAGTACTTC. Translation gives CATSRVGEQETQYF.

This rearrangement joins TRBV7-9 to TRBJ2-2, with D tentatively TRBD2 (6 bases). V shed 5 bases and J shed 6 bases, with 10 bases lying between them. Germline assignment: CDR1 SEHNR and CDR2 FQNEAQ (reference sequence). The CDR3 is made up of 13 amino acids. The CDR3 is CASSPWEAGELFF. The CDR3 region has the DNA TGTGCCAGCAGCCCCTGGGAGGCCGGGGAGCTGTTTTTT.

The chain's CDR3 is CASSVGGTDTQYF. CDR3 sequence (DNA): TGTGCCAGCTCAGTGGGAGGCACAGATACGCAGTATTTT. The V gene is TRBV19, the J gene TRBJ2-3, with D perhaps matching TRBD2 (5 bases). Looked up from germline, CDR1 is LNHDA and CDR2 is SQIVND (reference sequence). The CDR3 covers 13 residues. V lost 9 bases, J lost 1 base, and 11 bases lay in between.

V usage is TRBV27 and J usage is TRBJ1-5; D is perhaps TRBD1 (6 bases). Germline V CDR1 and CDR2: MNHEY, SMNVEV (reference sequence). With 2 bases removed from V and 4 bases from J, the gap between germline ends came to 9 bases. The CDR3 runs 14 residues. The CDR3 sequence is CASSLRQGNQPQHF. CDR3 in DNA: TGTGCCAGCAGTTTACGGCAGGGGAATCAGCCCCAGCATTTT.

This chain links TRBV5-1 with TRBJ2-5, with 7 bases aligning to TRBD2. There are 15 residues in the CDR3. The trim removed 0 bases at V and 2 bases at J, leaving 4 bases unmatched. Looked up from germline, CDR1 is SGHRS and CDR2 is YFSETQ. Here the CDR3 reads CASSLGGSRQETQYF. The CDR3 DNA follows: TGCGCCAGCAGCTTGGGCGGGAGTCGACAAGAGACCCAGTACTTC. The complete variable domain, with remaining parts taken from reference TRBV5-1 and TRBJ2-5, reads KAGVTQTPRYLIKTRGQQVTLSCSPISGHRSVSWYQQTPGQGLQFLFEYFSETQRNKGNFPGRFSGRQFSNSRSEMNVSTLELGDSALYLCASSLGGSRQETQYFGPGTRLLVL.

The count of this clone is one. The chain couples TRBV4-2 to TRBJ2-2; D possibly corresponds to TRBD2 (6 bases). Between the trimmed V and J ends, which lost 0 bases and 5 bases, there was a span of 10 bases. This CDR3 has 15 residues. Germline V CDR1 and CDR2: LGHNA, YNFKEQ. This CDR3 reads CASSQEEGGTGELFF. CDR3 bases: TGTGCCAGCAGCCAAGAGGAGGGTGGTACCGGGGAGCTGTTTTTT.

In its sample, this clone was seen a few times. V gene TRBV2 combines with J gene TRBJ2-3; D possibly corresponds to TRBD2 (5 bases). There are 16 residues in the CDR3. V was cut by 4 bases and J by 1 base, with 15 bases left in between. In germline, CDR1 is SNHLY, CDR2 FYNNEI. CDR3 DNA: TGTGCCAGCAGTGGCGGGCAGACCTGGGGCACAGATACGCAGTATTTT. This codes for CASSGGQTWGTDTQYF.

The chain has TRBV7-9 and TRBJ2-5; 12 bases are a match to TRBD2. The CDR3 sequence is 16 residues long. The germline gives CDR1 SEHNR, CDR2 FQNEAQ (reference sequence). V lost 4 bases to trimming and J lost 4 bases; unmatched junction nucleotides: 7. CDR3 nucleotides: TGTGCCAGCAGCTCACGACTAGCGGGAGCGGGAGAGACCCAGTACTTC. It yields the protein CASSSRLAGAGETQYF.

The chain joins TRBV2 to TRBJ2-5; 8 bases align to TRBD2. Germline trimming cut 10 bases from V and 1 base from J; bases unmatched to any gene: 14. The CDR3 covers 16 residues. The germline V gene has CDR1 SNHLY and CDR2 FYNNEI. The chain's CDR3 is CATSGPGSGGQETQYF. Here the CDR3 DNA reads TGTGCCACCTCGGGCCCCGGGAGCGGGGGCCAAGAGACCCAGTACTTC.

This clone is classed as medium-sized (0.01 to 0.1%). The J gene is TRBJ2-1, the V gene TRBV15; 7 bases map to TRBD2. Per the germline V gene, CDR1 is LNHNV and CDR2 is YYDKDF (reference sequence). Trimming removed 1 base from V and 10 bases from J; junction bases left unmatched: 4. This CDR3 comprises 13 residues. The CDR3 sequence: CATSRVAGEEQFF. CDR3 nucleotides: TGTGCCACCAGCAGAGTGGCGGGAGAAGAGCAGTTCTTC.